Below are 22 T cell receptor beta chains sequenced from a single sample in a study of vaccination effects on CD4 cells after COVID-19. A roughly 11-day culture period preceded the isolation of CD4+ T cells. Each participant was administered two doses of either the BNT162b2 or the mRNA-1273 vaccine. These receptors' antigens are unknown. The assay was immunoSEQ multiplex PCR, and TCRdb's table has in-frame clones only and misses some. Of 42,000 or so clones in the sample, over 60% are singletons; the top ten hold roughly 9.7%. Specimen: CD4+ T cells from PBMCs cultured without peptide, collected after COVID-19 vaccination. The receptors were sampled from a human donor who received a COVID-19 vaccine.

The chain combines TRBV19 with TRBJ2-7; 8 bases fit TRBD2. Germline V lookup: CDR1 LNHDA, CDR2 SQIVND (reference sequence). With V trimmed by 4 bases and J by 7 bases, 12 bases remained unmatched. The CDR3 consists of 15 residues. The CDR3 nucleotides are TGTGCCAGTAGTAGAGGACTAGCATTAACGGGGGAGCAGTACTTC. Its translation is CASSRGLALTGEQYF.

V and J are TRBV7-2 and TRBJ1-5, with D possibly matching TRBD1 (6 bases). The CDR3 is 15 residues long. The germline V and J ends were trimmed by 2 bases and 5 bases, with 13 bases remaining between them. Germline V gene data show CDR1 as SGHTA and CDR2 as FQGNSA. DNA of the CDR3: TGTGCCAGCAGCTTAAGATCTCAGGGGTATCAGCCCCAGCATTTT. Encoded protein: CASSLRSQGYQPQHF. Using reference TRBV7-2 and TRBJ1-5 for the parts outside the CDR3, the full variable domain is GAGVSQSPSNKVTEKGKDVELRCDPISGHTALYWYRQSLGQGLEFLIYFQGNSAPDKSGLPSDRFSAERTGGSVSTLTIQRTQQEDSAVYLCASSLRSQGYQPQHFGDGTRLSIL.

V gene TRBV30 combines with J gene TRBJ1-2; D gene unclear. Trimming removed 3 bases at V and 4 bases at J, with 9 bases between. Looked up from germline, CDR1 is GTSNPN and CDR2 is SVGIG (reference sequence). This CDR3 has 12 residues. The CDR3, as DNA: TGTGCCTGGAGCCCCGGGCTCTATGGCTACACCTTC. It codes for CAWSPGLYGYTF.

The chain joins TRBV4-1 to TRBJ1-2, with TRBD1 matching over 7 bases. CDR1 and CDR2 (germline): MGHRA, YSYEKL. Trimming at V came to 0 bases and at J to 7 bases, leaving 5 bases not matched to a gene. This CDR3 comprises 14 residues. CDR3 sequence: CASSQDQGGGGYTF. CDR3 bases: TGCGCCAGCAGCCAAGATCAAGGGGGCGGTGGCTACACCTTC.

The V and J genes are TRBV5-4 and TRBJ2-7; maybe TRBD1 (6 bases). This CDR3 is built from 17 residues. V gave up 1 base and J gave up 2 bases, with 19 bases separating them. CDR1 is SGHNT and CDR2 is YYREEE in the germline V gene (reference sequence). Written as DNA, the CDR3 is TGTGCCAGCAGCTTGTCCCAGGGGCGTCGCATGGCCTACGAGCAGTACTTC. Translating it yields CASSLSQGRRMAYEQYF.

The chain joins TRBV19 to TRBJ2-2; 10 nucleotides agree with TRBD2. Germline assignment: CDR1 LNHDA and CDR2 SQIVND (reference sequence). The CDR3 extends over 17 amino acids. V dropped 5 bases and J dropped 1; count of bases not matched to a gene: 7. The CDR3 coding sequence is TGTGCCAGTAGTCCTGCTAGCGGGGGTTGGAACACCGGGGAGCTGTTTTTT. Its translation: CASSPASGGWNTGELFF.

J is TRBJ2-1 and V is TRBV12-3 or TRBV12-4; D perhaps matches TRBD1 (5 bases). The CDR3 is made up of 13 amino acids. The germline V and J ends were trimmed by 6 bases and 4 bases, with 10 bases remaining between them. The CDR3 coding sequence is TGTGCCAGCAGGCCCTCAGGGTACAATGAGCAGTTCTTC. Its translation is CASRPSGYNEQFF.

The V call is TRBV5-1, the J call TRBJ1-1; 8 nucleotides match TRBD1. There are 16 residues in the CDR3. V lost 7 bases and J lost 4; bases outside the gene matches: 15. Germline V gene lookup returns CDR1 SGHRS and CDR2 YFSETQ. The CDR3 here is CASVGGETGAITEAFF. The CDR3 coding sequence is TGCGCCAGCGTTGGGGGAGAGACAGGGGCCATCACTGAAGCTTTCTTT.

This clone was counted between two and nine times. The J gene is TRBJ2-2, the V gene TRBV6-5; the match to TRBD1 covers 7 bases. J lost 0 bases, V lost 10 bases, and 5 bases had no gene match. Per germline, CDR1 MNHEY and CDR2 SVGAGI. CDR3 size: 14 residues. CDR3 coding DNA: TGTGCCATCATGGACAGGTCGAACACCGGGGAGCTGTTTTTT. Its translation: CAIMDRSNTGELFF.

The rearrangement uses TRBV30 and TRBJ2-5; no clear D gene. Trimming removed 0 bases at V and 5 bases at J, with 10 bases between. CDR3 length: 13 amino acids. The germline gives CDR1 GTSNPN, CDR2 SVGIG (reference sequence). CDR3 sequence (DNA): TGTGCCTGGAGTGTAAGGCTTCGCGAGACCCAGTACTTC. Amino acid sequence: CAWSVRLRETQYF.

The CDR3 loop reads CASSRTVSNEKLFF. In DNA, the CDR3 is TGTGCCAGCAGCCGGACAGTCTCAAATGAAAAACTGTTTTTT. J is TRBJ1-4 and V is TRBV6-5, with a weak D call TRBD1 (6 bases). Trimming removed 6 bases from V and 5 bases from J, with 13 bases in between. The length of the CDR3 is 14 residues. Germline CDR1 reads MNHEY; CDR2 reads SVGAGI.

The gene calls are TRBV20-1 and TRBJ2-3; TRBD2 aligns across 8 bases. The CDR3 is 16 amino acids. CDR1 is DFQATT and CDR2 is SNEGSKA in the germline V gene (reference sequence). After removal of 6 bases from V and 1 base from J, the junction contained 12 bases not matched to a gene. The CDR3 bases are TGCAGTGCAAGTTTAACGGGAGGGCCGGGCACAGATACGCAGTATTTT. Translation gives CSASLTGGPGTDTQYF.

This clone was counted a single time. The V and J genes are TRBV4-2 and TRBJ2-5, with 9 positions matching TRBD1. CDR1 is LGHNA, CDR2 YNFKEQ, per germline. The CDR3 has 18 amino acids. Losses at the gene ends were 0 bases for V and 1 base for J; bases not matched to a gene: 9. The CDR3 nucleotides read TGTGCCAGCAGCCAAGATTGGCGGGACAGGGCCTTCCAAGAGACCCAGTACTTC. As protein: CASSQDWRDRAFQETQYF.

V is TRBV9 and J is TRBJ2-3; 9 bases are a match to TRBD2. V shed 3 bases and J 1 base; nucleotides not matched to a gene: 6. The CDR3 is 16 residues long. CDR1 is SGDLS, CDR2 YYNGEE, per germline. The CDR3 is CASSASIAGGTDTQYF. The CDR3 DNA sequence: TGTGCCAGCAGCGCTTCCATAGCGGGGGGCACAGATACGCAGTATTTT. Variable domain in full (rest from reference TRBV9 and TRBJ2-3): DSGVTQTPKHLITATGQRVTLRCSPRSGDLSVYWYQQSLDQGLQFLIQYYNGEERAKGNILERFSAQQFPDLHSELNLSSLELGDSALYFCASSASIAGGTDTQYFGPGTRLTVL.

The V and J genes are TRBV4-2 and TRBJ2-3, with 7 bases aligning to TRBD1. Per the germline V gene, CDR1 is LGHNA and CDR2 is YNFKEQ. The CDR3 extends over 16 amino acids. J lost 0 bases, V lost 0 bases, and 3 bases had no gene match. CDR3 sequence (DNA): TGTGCCAGCAGCCAAGAGCCCAGGGGGAGCACAGATACGCAGTATTTT. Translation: CASSQEPRGSTDTQYF.

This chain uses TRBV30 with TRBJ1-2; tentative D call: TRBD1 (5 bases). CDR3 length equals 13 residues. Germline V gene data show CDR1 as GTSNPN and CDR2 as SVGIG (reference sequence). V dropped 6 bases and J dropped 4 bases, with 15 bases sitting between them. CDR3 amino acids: CACPHRDAYGYTF. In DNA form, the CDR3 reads TGTGCCTGCCCCCACCGGGACGCCTATGGCTACACCTTC.

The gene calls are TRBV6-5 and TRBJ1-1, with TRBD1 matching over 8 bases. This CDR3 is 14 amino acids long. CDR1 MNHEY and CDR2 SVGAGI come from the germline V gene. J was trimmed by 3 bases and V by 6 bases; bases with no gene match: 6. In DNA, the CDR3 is TGTGCCAGCAGGCTCAGGGGGCGAGACACTGAAGCTTTCTTT. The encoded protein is CASRLRGRDTEAFF.

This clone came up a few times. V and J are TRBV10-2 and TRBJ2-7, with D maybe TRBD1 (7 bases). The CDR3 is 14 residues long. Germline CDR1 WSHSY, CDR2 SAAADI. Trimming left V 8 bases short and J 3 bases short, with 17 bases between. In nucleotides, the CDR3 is TGCGCCAGCCGAGGGGCAGGGGGGTTCTACGAGCAGTACTTC. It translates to CASRGAGGFYEQYF.

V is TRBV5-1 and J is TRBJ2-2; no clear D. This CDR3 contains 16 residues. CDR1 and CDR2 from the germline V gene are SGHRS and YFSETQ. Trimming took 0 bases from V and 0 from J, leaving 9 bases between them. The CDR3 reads CASSLGPRTNTGELFF. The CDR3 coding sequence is TGCGCCAGCAGCTTGGGACCTAGGACGAACACCGGGGAGCTGTTTTTT.

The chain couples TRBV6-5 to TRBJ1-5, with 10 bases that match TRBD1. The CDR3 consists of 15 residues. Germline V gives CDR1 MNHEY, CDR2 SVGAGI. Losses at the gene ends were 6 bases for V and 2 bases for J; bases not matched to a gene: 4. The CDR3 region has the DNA TGTGCCAGCAGCGAGACAGGGGGCGGCAATCAGCCCCAGCATTTT. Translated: CASSETGGGNQPQHF.

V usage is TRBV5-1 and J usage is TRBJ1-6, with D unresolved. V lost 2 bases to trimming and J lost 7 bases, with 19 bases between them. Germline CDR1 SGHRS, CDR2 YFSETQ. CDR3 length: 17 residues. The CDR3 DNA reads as TGCGCCAGCAGCTTTGACGTGGGGAGGGCGGACAATTCACCCCTCCACTTT. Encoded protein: CASSFDVGRADNSPLHF. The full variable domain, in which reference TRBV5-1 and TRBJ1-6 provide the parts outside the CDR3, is KAGVTQTPRYLIKTRGQQVTLSCSPISGHRSVSWYQQTPGQGLQFLFEYFSETQRNKGNFPGRFSGRQFSNSRSEMNVSTLELGDSALYLCASSFDVGRADNSPLHFGNGTRLTVT.

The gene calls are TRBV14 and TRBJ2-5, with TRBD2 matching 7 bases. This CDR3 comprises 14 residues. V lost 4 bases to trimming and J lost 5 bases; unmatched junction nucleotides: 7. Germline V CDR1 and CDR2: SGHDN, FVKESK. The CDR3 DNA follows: TGTGCCAGCAGCCTAGGGGCGCGGGGGGAGACCCAGTACTTC. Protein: CASSLGARGETQYF.